This is a list of T cell receptor beta chains from one sample in a study of cytomegalovirus exposure and HLA in healthy donors. Produced via immunoSEQ multiplex PCR; TCRdb's table is partial and in-frame only. The table has some 130,000 clones, around four fifths seen once. Sequenced input: PBMCs. These receptors originate from a female donor in good health and CMV-seronegative. Both conserved end residues are part of each CDR3. The order of the fields is D gene, J gene, V gene, clone size, CDR3 protein, CDR3 DNA. D genes are given only for firm matches. For some rows the clone size is stated as once, few or many, or as a class when expanded; others skip it.

TRBD2 TRBJ2-2 TRBV29-1 - CSAERSAGVSTGELFF TGCAGCGCCGAGCGTTCCGCGGGAGTTAGCACCGGGGAGCTGTTTTTT
- TRBJ2-5 TRBV4-2 - CASSQDLGRRGTQYF TGTGCCAGCAGCCAAGATCTGGGGCGGAGGGGGACCCAGTACTTC
TRBD1 TRBJ2-7 TRBV28 - CASSSPGQMKGEQYF TGTGCCAGCAGTTCTCCGGGACAGATGAAGGGGGAGCAGTACTTC
- TRBJ2-1 TRBV2 - CASSDRASSYNEQFF TGTGCCAGCAGTGACAGGGCTAGCTCCTACAATGAGCAGTTCTTC
TRBD1 TRBJ1-1 TRBV2 - CASTLDRSNTEAFF TGTGCCAGCACCCTGGACAGGTCCAACACTGAAGCTTTCTTT
TRBD1 TRBJ2-2 TRBV11-3 - CASSLHKGAPGELFF TGTGCCAGCAGCTTACATAAGGGGGCGCCAGGGGAGCTGTTTTTT
- TRBJ1-1 TRBV4-1 few CASSQEGQGIGEAFF TGCGCCAGCAGCCAAGAAGGGCAGGGAATTGGTGAAGCTTTCTTT
- TRBJ2-6 TRBV28 - CASSLLAGWGSGANVLTF TGTGCCAGCAGTTTGCTGGCGGGTTGGGGCTCTGGGGCCAACGTCCTGACTTTC
- TRBJ1-1 TRBV11-1 few CASSFGQNTEAFF TGTGCCAGCAGCTTCGGACAGAACACTGAAGCTTTCTTT
TRBD2 TRBJ2-5 TRBV6-1 - CASSGWTSGSKSETQYF TGTGCCAGCAGTGGATGGACTAGCGGGAGTAAGTCGGAGACCCAGTACTTC
- TRBJ2-1 TRBV5-5 - CASSFSPVGSNEQFF TGTGCCAGCAGCTTCAGTCCCGTTGGGAGCAATGAGCAGTTCTTC
TRBD1 TRBJ1-1 TRBV28 - CASIPQGADTEAFF TGTGCCAGCATTCCACAGGGGGCGGATACTGAAGCTTTCTTT
- TRBJ2-1 TRBV9 - CASSVEGGGYNEQFF TGTGCCAGCAGCGTAGAAGGGGGAGGGTACAATGAGCAGTTCTTC
TRBD1 TRBJ1-5 TRBV2 - CASTPGQGQPQHF TGTGCCAGCACTCCCGGACAGGGACAGCCCCAGCATTTT
- TRBJ2-5 TRBV27 - CASRLLAEETQYF TGTGCCAGCAGGCTCTTAGCGGAAGAGACCCAGTACTTC
TRBD1 TRBJ1-5 TRBV30 - CAWSATGQGNNQPQHF TGTGCCTGGAGTGCTACCGGACAGGGTAATAATCAGCCCCAGCATTTT
- TRBJ2-7 TRBV7-2 - CASSLAGGGEQYF TGTGCCAGCAGCTTAGCGGGAGGCGGCGAGCAGTACTTC
TRBD1 TRBJ1-5 TRBV19 - CASRAETGGRDQPQHF TGTGCCAGTAGAGCAGAGACAGGGGGCAGGGATCAGCCCCAGCATTTT
- TRBJ1-1 TRBV6-5 - CASDDRRLGYTEAFF TGTGCCAGCGACGACAGGCGTCTAGGGTACACTGAAGCTTTCTTT
TRBD1 TRBJ2-1 TRBV30 - CAWSVGGPNEQFF TGTGCCTGGAGTGTAGGGGGCCCCAATGAGCAGTTCTTC
- TRBJ2-1 TRBV19 - CASSPWGRSYNEQFF TGTGCCAGTAGCCCATGGGGGCGCTCCTACAATGAGCAGTTCTTC
- TRBJ2-7 TRBV4-1 few CASSQVQATYEQYF TGCGCCAGCAGCCAAGTCCAGGCGACCTACGAGCAGTACTTC
TRBD1 TRBJ2-1 TRBV5-4 - CASSLALGTGDNEQFF TGTGCCAGCAGCTTGGCCCTCGGGACAGGGGACAATGAGCAGTTCTTC
- TRBJ2-7 TRBV4-1 - CASSQYDSSYEQYF TGCGCCAGCAGCCAATACGACAGCTCCTACGAGCAGTACTTC
TRBD2 TRBJ2-3 TRBV19 - CASTLLAGDTDTQYF TGTGCCAGTACTTTACTAGCGGGAGACACAGATACGCAGTATTTT
TRBD2 TRBJ2-1 TRBV5-1 - CASSFTSGSRGEQFF TGCGCCAGCAGCTTCACTAGCGGAAGTCGGGGTGAGCAGTTCTTC
TRBD1 TRBJ1-2 TRBV5-1 - CASSLGAGGDYGYTF TGCGCCAGCAGCTTGGGAGCAGGGGGCGACTATGGCTACACCTTC
TRBD1 TRBJ1-1 TRBV27 once CASSPQGGWTEAFF TGTGCCAGCAGTCCGCAGGGGGGATGGACTGAAGCTTTCTTT
TRBD1 TRBJ2-7 TRBV5-1 - CASSVLPPGQGAEEQYF TGCGCCAGCAGCGTCCTACCCCCGGGACAGGGGGCGGAAGAGCAGTACTTC
- TRBJ2-5 TRBV7-9 once CASSEQEGRETQYF TGTGCCAGCAGCGAGCAGGAGGGGCGGGAGACCCAGTACTTC
TRBD2 TRBJ2-3 TRBV10-3 once CAIRPSSGGGDTQYF TGTGCCATCAGACCCTCTAGCGGGGGGGGAGATACGCAGTATTTT
TRBD1 TRBJ1-1 TRBV19 - CASSRGTVTMNTEAFF TGTGCCAGTAGCCGTGGGACAGTCACTATGAACACTGAAGCTTTCTTT
- TRBJ2-5 TRBV5-1 - CASSFSRGDQETQYF TGCGCCAGCAGCTTCAGCAGGGGCGATCAAGAGACCCAGTACTTC
TRBD1 TRBJ1-2 TRBV7-9 - CASSPQGAGGYTF TGTGCCAGCAGCCCGCAGGGGGCGGGTGGCTACACCTTC
TRBD2 TRBJ2-5 TRBV29-1 once CSIGRGETQYF TGCAGCATAGGGAGGGGAGAGACCCAGTACTTC
TRBD2 TRBJ2-5 TRBV2 - CASSGRTSGARETQYF TGTGCCAGCAGTGGTAGGACTAGCGGGGCCAGAGAGACCCAGTACTTC
- TRBJ2-1 TRBV27 - CASSFLEGTRYNEQFF TGTGCCAGCAGTTTTTTAGAGGGAACGAGATACAATGAGCAGTTCTTC
- TRBJ1-2 TRBV28 - CASGELGYGYTF TGTGCCAGCGGGGAGTTAGGGTATGGCTACACCTTC